This T cell receptor (beta chain) was found in a study of CD8 T cells in Susac syndrome. The RNA input was roughly 0.45 to 1 ug, and it was reverse transcribed with random hexamers. The TCR beta CDR3 was amplified by immunoSEQ multiplex PCR across 54 Vbeta, 13 Jbeta. A single record per CDR3 protein comes from TCRdb applying MiXCR to the immunoSEQ multiplex PCR reads. Of around 120,000 distinct CDR3 sequences listed, less than 95% are singletons. V was pared by 4 bases and J by 2 bases, with 12 bases between. The germline gives CDR1 LNHDA, CDR2 SQIVND (reference sequence). The CDR3 is made up of 14 amino acids. The authors sequenced TCR beta from blood CD8+ and CD4+ T cells.

The origin of this receptor is a human donor with multiple sclerosis. The specimen sequenced was CD4+ T cells from PBMCs. The chain uses TRBV19 and TRBJ2-7; a weak D match, TRBD2 (6 bases). The CDR3 loop reads CASSKEAGPYEQYF. In DNA form, the CDR3 reads TGTGCCAGTAGTAAGGAGGCGGGACCCTACGAGCAGTACTTC. Complete variable domain (other parts from reference TRBV19 and TRBJ2-7): DGGITQSPKYLFRKEGQNVTLSCEQNLNHDAMYWYRQDPGQGLRLIYYSQIVNDFQKGDIAEGYSVSREKKESFPLTVTSAQKNPTAFYLCASSKEAGPYEQYFGPGTRLTVT.